This T cell receptor beta chain was retrieved from a study of blood T cell repertoires in COVID-19. Study summary: Samples of COVID-19 (acute and convalescent) were obtained from the United States, Italy and Spain. From T cells, B-cell-depleted T cells, or PBMCs came the material, which was cDNA or gDNA.

This clone came up once. Authors' processing steps: For nucleated cells, counts were estimated from reference gene primer amplification. TCRdb's table, derived via immunoSEQ multiplex PCR, lists solely in-frame clones and lacks some. That table supplies the V and J calls and clone size; D and trimming were determined from the DNA. The repertoire holds about 300,000 clones, with about 84% as singletons. Sequencing was carried out using peripheral blood. The TCR sequence derives from a woman in her forties or fifties with acute or convalescent COVID-19.

CDR3 in DNA: TGTGCCAGCAGCGTAGGGCCAGCCGGGACTACCCACTACGAGCAGTACTTC. Translation: CASSVGPAGTTHYEQYF. This chain links TRBV9 with TRBJ2-7; 7 bases line up with TRBD2. From germline, CDR1 is SGDLS and CDR2 YYNGEE. Trimming took 0 bases from V and 3 from J; bases not matched to a gene: 12. The CDR3 has 17 amino acids.